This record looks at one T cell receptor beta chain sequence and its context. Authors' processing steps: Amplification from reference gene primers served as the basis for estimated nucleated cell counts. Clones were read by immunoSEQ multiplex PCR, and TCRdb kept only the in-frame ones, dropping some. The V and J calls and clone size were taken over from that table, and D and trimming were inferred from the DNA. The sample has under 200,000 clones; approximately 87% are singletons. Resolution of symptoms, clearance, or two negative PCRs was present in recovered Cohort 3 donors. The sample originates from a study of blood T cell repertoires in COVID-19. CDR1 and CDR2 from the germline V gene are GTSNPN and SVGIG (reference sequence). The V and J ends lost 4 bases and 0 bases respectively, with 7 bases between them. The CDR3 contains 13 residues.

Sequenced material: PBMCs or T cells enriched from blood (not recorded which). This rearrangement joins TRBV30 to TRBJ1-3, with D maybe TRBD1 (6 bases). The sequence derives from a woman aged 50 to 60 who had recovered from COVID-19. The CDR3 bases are TGTGCCTGGAAGGGGGACTCTGGAAACACCATATATTTT. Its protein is CAWKGDSGNTIYF.